What follows describes a single T cell receptor (beta chain). The sample comes from a study of regulatory T cells in long-lasting Graves disease. Study-level background: Antithyroid drug exposure in newly diagnosed Graves' patients had lasted under 3 months.

Noted time point: newly diagnosed GD, antithyroid drugs for less than 3 months. With RNA extracted from PBMCs as input, the TCR library was made. iRepertoire HTBI primers and Arm-PCR of CDR3 regions built TCR beta libraries. TCRdb itself ran the multiplex PCR reads through MiXCR, one entry per CDR3 protein. The table shows 240,000 or so distinct CDR3 sequences, with 20% to 25% occurring only once. The TCR comes from a female donor with Graves disease. The input for sequencing was peripheral blood mononuclear cells (PBMCs), taken at new diagnosis, from a patient treated with antithyroid drugs.

The CDR3 region has the DNA TGTGCCAGCAGCTCAGGAGGGGTAGTGGCACAGGCTCGTGGCTACACCTTC. Translation: CASSSGGVVAQARGYTF. The chain joins TRBV7-2 to TRBJ1-2; D is possibly TRBD1 (5 bases). V was trimmed by 4 bases and J by 7 bases, leaving 25 bases between them. The CDR3 covers 17 residues. Looked up from germline, CDR1 is SGHTA and CDR2 is FQGNSA.